Below are 2 T cell receptor beta chains sequenced from a single sample in a study of shared T cell receptors in the human thymus. Generated by immunoSEQ multiplex PCR, the TCRdb table keeps only in-frame clones and is missing some. The sample has roughly 660,000 clones, around nine tenths seen once. These data also featured in a second study, about human thymus T cells.

The sequencing sample was made of thymocytes. These receptors were taken from a boy in the first two years of life with a congenital heart defect.

This sequence joins TRBV13 and TRBJ2-5; 13 nucleotides agree with TRBD2. Germline V gene lookup returns CDR1 PRHDT and CDR2 FYEKMQ (reference sequence). CDR3 length: 15 residues. Germline trimming cut 5 bases from V and 5 bases from J; bases unmatched to any gene: 5. CDR3 coding DNA: TGTGCCAGCAGCCCTGGGACTAGCGGGACGGAGACCCAGTACTTC. This encodes CASSPGTSGTETQYF. Using reference TRBV13 and TRBJ2-5 for the parts outside the CDR3, the full variable domain is AAGVIQSPRHLIKEKRETATLKCYPIPRHDTVYWYQQGPGQDPQFLISFYEKMQSDKGSIPDRFSAQQFSDYHSELNMSSLELGDSALYFCASSPGTSGTETQYFGPGTRLLVL.

V and J are TRBV28 and TRBJ2-1; TRBD2 matches at 7 bases. Germline trimming cut 6 bases from V and 6 bases from J; bases unmatched to any gene: 5. The germline V gene encodes CDR1 MDHEN and CDR2 SYDVKM. The CDR3 contains 13 residues. The CDR3 coding sequence is TGTGCCAGCAGCCTCTTAGCGGGCAATGAGCAGTTCTTC. It encodes CASSLLAGNEQFF.